The T cell receptor beta chain described here comes from a study of cytomegalovirus exposure and HLA in healthy donors. This CDR3 spans 15 amino acids. Germline-derived CDR1 and CDR2 are MGHDK and SYGVNS. With V trimmed by 6 bases and J by 5 bases, 7 bases remained unmatched. 13 Jbeta primers and 60 Vbeta primers were used for the PCR. TCRdb's copy holds only in-frame clones and misses some; the assay was immunoSEQ multiplex PCR. This table has some 120,000 clones, less than 90% appearing once. This clone was observed a single time. The chain joins TRBV25-1 to TRBJ1-4; TRBD1 matches 9 bases. The material sequenced was PBMCs. This receptor was obtained from a man between 18 and 29 years old in good health and CMV-seropositive. The CDR3 nucleotides read TGTGCCAGCAGGGGGACAGGGCTGGGGAATGAAAAACTGTTTTTT. Amino acids: CASRGTGLGNEKLFF.